The entry that follows covers one T cell receptor (beta chain) sequence. No cognate antigen has been identified for it. Per-nucleotide qualities are absent, and no much larger clonotype sits a single base away. These data come from a study of shared clonotypes between healthy human individuals (dated by TCRdb to 2020 to 2021). About the study as a whole: A few men and a couple of women, aged 18 to 49 years, made up the cohort. Per donor, three plates each were used for CD4 naive and CD4 memory, two for CD8 naive, and one for CD8 memory. Per donor, leukapheresis produced somewhere between about 0.9 and 9.5 billion PBMCs. To increase sequencing depth and limit assay-specific biases, different laboratories used diverse techniques to prepare libraries and sequence TCR repertoires. To estimate repertoire size and how much clonotype sharing occurs between individuals, the study deeply sequenced the blood TCR repertoires of roughly 5 healthy adults.

TCR CDR3 regions were amplified from genomic DNA by multiplex PCR using the deep immunoSEQ assay. Extracted genomic DNA from each cell subset was spread evenly across all wells of several immunoSEQ 96-well plates, with each plate serving as a replicate. For sorted subsets, roughly 200 ng of genomic DNA, equivalent to some 30,000 T cell genomes, went into each replicate PCR. Purified libraries were quantified with a Qubit 3.0 fluorometer, sized on a Bioanalyzer 2100, and re-quantified with the KAPA Library Quantification kit. Every immunoSEQ 96-well plate was sequenced on a separate single-read 150-cycle Illumina NextSeq 550 flow cell. From the authors' description of their analysis: Because the immunoSEQ output held only junctional sequences and lacked quality scores, the filtering could not match the filtering applied to full-length reads. To assign V/J genes and CDR3, sequences were annotated using PyIR, a Python wrapper for IgBLAST v1.9, with IMGT germline references. Any read was removed if the V/J assignment was weak (E-value above 1e-6), the CDR3 was missing, or the read contained stop codons, out-of-frame junctions, or ambiguous translated residues. V3J clonotypes were defined as sequences sharing the same inferred V gene, J gene, and CDR3 amino acid sequence. To compute the percentage overlap between repertoires, the number of shared unique clonotypes was divided by the size of the smaller repertoire. Three approaches were used to assess repertoire richness: RTK rarefaction, the Chao1 estimator, and Recon v2.1 estimates of unobserved clonotypes. Generation probabilities for all TCRbeta clonotypes obtained by the gDNA method from a handful of donors were computed using OLGA. As stored in TCRdb, this immuneACCESS dataset retains in-frame rearrangements with V and J assigned. A fraction of the clones does not appear; measured against another copy, unresolved V genes explain less than half of the discrepancy, and the remainder lacks a known reason. The V and J calls and clone size are taken from that table; D and trimming were inferred from the DNA. This sample comprises under 1 million clones, approximately 97% of them detected only once. The ten largest account for approximately 0.2% of the sample.

V and J lose 7 bases and 5 bases, and a span of 15 bases separates them. The CDR3, cysteine through phenylalanine, is 13 amino acids long. The entry retains the CDR3 DNA only, 39 bases that are in frame from base 1. Via the germline V gene (reference sequence), CDR1 is MNHNY and CDR2 SVGAGI. What the study reported, not specific to this receptor: Pairwise subsampling led to the expectation that sequencing depth would affect the degree of clonotype sharing among donors. Because the study included a small number of donors, the genetic and exposure-history diversity represented was limited. Only blood was sampled, and tissue TCR repertoires likely differ from those in blood. Sharing across several donors was observed for approximately 5% of naive CD4, about 3.2% of naive CD8, about 2.3% of memory CD4, and about 0.4% of memory CD8 clonotypes. Even with the large sequencing depth, rarefaction of the sorted-subset datasets indicated that sequencing was incomplete. Compared with non-shared clonotypes, the clonotypes found in all four sorted-subset donors had higher generation probabilities. Naive subsets generally had larger estimated clonotype richness than memory subsets.

CD8 naive samples were obtained by positive selection for CCR7 among CD45RO-negative cells, yielding a CD45RA+CCR7+ population from which TemRA cells were excluded. The donors were healthy, HIV-negative adults who had no recently reported acute infections or vaccinations. Every donor was a Caucasian adult residing in Nashville, Tennessee, USA. After blood collection by leukapheresis, PBMCs were isolated using Ficoll-Histopaque density gradient centrifugation and then cryopreserved in the vapor phase of liquid nitrogen. Purity and quantity of every magnetically sorted T cell population were checked by analytical flow cytometry. From each sorted fraction, genomic DNA was isolated and quantified by UV absorbance on a Nanodrop 2000c.

The chain couples TRBV6-6 to TRBJ2-7, with TRBD1 as a weak D call on 7 bases. The sample comprised naive CD8+ T cells sorted from blood. The cell subset or site label here, explained by the study, means: CD45RA+CCR7+. The sequence was collected from a man aged 25-45 years in good health. The CDR3 sequence is CASTTTGRNEQYF. The nucleotide sequence is given as TGTGCCAGCACCACGACAGGGAGGAACGAGCAGTACTTC.